These 15 T cell receptor beta chains share one sample of origin, sequenced in a study of T cells in Graves' hyperthyroidism and ophthalmopathy. What was amplified from RNA transcripts were TCR beta CDR3 regions. The TCR CDR3 first-round RT-PCR relied on the HTBI primer set. Each CDR3 protein gets one entry after TCRdb re-called the multiplex PCR reads with MiXCR. The sample has around 530,000 distinct CDR3 sequences, 17% seen once. The sequencing sample was made of blood. These receptors were obtained from a woman between 18 and 29 years old with Graves' ophthalmopathy.

In this sample, this clonotype turned up many times. The V and J genes are TRBV30 and TRBJ2-2; TRBD1 matches at 7 bases. The V and J ends lost 3 bases and 3 bases, in that order; junction bases with no gene match: 10. There are 16 residues in the CDR3. In germline, CDR1 is GTSNPN, CDR2 SVGIG (reference sequence). The DNA of the CDR3 is TGTGCCTGGAGAGCTGGGACAGAGATATACACCGGGGAGCTGTTTTTT. Protein: CAWRAGTEIYTGELFF.

This clonotype was seen a handful of times. The chain joins TRBV7-9 to TRBJ1-6; D remains unclear. CDR3 length equals 14 residues. Trimming took off 1 base at V and 10 bases at J, with 11 bases between the two ends. Germline CDR1 and CDR2: SEHNR and FQNEAQ (reference sequence). For the CDR3, the DNA is TGTGCCAGCAGCTTAGTGCAGCCCGGCTCACCCCTCCACTTT. Its translation is CASSLVQPGSPLHF.

This clonotype has more than one count but fewer than ten. This sequence joins TRBV27 and TRBJ2-1, with D uncertain. Trimming removed 5 bases at V and 3 bases at J, with 11 bases between. The CDR3 loop spans 14 amino acids. The germline V gene has CDR1 MNHEY and CDR2 SMNVEV (reference sequence). The CDR3 DNA follows: TGTGCCAGCAGTCATAGTCTAAACTACAATGAGCAGTTCTTC. Translating it yields CASSHSLNYNEQFF.

The chain couples TRBV10-3 to TRBJ1-2; 7 bases match TRBD1. Germline values: CDR1 ENHRY, CDR2 SYGVKD. CDR3 size: 13 residues. With V trimmed by 3 bases and J by 5 bases, 3 bases remained unmatched. CDR3 DNA: TGTGCCATCAGTGAAGGGGGCCATTATGGCTACACCTTC. Translated, it gives CAISEGGHYGYTF.

In its sample, this clonotype was seen many times. The V and J genes are TRBV24-1 and TRBJ2-7; D might be TRBD1 (5 bases). The germline gives CDR1 KGHDR, CDR2 SFDVKD. CDR3 length: 15 amino acids. V was cut by 3 bases and J by 3 bases, with 14 bases left in between. This CDR3 reads CATSDGAPPYYEQYF. Written as DNA, the CDR3 is TGTGCCACCAGTGATGGGGCCCCCCCCTACTACGAGCAGTACTTC.

This clonotype was counted at least ten times. V gene TRBV13 combines with J gene TRBJ1-2, with D possibly TRBD1 on 5 matching bases. The V end lost 6 bases, the J end lost 7 bases, and 18 bases lay between the germline ends. The CDR3 is 14 residues long. Germline CDR1 is PRHDT and CDR2 is FYEKMQ (reference sequence). CDR3 nucleotides: TGTGCCAGCAGAGGGGCCCCTTCCCCATCTGGCTACACCTTC. This sequence encodes CASRGAPSPSGYTF.

This clonotype occurred many times. The CDR3 reads CASSAPGGSYNEQFF. The CDR3 DNA follows: TGTGCCAGCAGCGCCCCCGGCGGGAGTTACAATGAGCAGTTCTTC. The rearrangement uses TRBV9 and TRBJ2-1, with 7 bases that match TRBD2. CDR1 is SGDLS and CDR2 is YYNGEE in the germline V gene. V was pared by 3 bases and J by 4 bases, with 7 bases of the junction left unmatched. The CDR3 sequence is 15 residues long.

This clonotype has only a few counts. This chain links TRBV20-1 with TRBJ2-7, with D tentatively TRBD2 (5 bases). The CDR3 is made up of 14 amino acids. Germline assignment: CDR1 DFQATT and CDR2 SNEGSKA (reference sequence). The V end lost 5 bases, the J end lost 3 bases, and 17 bases lay between the germline ends. CDR3 sequence reads: CSAHRGGPNYEQYF. The CDR3 coding sequence is TGCAGTGCTCACCGCGGCGGGCCTAACTACGAGCAGTACTTC.

The CDR3: CASSVERNPYGYTF. DNA for the CDR3: TGTGCCAGCAGCGTAGAGAGGAACCCCTATGGCTACACCTTC. The rearrangement links TRBV9 to TRBJ1-2; D uncertain. From germline, CDR1 is SGDLS and CDR2 YYNGEE. With 0 bases removed from V and 4 bases from J, the gap between germline ends came to 10 bases. This CDR3 has 14 residues.

This clonotype was observed at least ten times. The J gene is TRBJ1-1, the V gene TRBV28, with D perhaps matching TRBD1 (5 bases). The CDR3 length is 14 residues. CDR1 and CDR2 (germline): MDHEN, SYDVKM. V lost 3 bases and J 1 base, leaving 9 bases between the germline ends. CDR3 loop: CASSFFGTNTEAFF. Here the CDR3 DNA reads TGTGCCAGCAGTTTTTTCGGGACGAACACTGAAGCTTTCTTT.

The chain links TRBV28 to TRBJ2-7, with TRBD2 matching 7 bases. This CDR3 is 14 amino acids long. The junction had 11 bases not matched to a gene; V was cut back by 5 bases and J by 7 bases. Germline V gene data show CDR1 as MDHEN and CDR2 as SYDVKM. As DNA, the CDR3 is TGTGCCAGCAGTGGGGGGGGTGGGCTGAGAGAGCAGTACTTC. It specifies CASSGGGGLREQYF.

This clonotype was recorded at least ten times. The V call is TRBV19, the J call TRBJ1-1; unclear D gene. Trimming stripped 6 bases from V and 2 bases from J, with 16 bases between. This CDR3 contains 15 residues. Per germline, CDR1 LNHDA and CDR2 SQIVND (reference sequence). Written as DNA, the CDR3 is TGTGCCAGTAGACCTCCAGGCGGTTCCAACACTGAAGCTTTCTTT. Amino acids: CASRPPGGSNTEAFF.

A note on this clonotype: A much bigger clone sits one base away, suggesting this may be a read error. Since the CDR3 does not end with the conserved phenylalanine or tryptophan, this likely comes from a read error. V and J are TRBV6-1 and TRBJ1-2; no firm D call. Germline CDR1 reads MNHNS; CDR2 reads SASEGT. CDR3 length: 13 residues. Trimming stripped 8 bases from V and 4 bases from J, with 14 bases between. The CDR3 DNA reads as TGTGCCAGCGGATGGCCGGACGGCTATGGCTACACCTCC. Its translation: CASGWPDGYGYTS.

This clonotype showed up just a few times. The chain links TRBV12-3 or TRBV12-4 to TRBJ2-2, with D perhaps TRBD1 or TRBD2 (5 bases each). This CDR3 region has 17 residues. The V and J ends lost 5 bases and 5 bases respectively, with 21 bases between them. CDR3 DNA sequence: TGTGCCAGCAGTCCCGGGGCCGCCATGGGGATAACCGGGGAGCTGTTTTTT. It codes for CASSPGAAMGITGELFF.

This clonotype was seen more than once but under ten times. The chain is built from TRBV6-2 or TRBV6-3 and TRBJ1-5, with D hard to call. This CDR3 has 14 residues. Deletions cut 8 bases from V and 0 bases from J, with 11 bases between. Germline CDR1 MNHEY, CDR2 SVGEGT. Here the CDR3 DNA reads TGTGCCAGCCGGCCTAATTTTAGCAATCAGCCCCAGCATTTT. Translation gives CASRPNFSNQPQHF.